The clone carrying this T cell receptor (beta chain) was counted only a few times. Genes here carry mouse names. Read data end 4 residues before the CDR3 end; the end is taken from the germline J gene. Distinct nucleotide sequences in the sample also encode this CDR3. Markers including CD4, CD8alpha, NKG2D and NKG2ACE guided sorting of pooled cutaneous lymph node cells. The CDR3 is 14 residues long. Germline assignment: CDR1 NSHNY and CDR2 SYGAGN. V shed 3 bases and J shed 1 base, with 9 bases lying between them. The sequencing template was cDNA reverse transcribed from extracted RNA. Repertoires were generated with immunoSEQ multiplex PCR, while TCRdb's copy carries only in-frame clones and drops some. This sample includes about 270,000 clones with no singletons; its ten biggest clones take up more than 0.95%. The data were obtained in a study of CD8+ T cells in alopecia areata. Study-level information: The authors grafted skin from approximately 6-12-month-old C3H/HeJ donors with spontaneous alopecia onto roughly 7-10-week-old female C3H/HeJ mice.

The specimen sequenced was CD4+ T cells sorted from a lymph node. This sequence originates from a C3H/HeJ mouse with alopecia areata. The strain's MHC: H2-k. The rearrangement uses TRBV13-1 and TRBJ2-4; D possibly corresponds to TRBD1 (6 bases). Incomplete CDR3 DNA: TGTGCCAGCAGTGGTCGGACAGGTCAAAAC. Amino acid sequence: CASSGRTGQN. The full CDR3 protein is CASSGRTGQNTLYF.